This T cell receptor (beta chain) was identified in a study of control samples from healthy donors and cancer patients (TCRdb year 2020). From the cysteine up to the phenylalanine, the CDR3 has a length of 13 residues. Solely the CDR3 DNA is kept, with 39 bases framed from the first base. Compared with germline, V lacks 2 bases and J lacks 10 bases; bases without a gene match: 4. In the germline V gene (reference sequence), CDR1 corresponds to MNHEY and CDR2 to SMNVEV. Libraries were built with the immunoSEQ multiplex PCR assay. TCRdb mirrors the immuneACCESS table, restricted to in-frame sequences. Some clones are absent from its copies; in checked studies, under half trace to an unresolved V gene, and the reason for the others is unknown. The sample includes tens of thousands of clones, with roughly 96% observed a single time. 1.5% to 2% of the sample belongs to the ten largest clones. Worth noting for this clone: There is no known antigen for this receptor. There are no base qualities to consult, and no much larger clone falls within one base.

The sample taken for sequencing was blood. The sequence links TRBV27 to TRBJ1-1; 10 central bases correspond to TRBD1. This receptor was identified in a woman between 25 and 40 years old in good health. The encoded CDR3 is CASSLDRGQGAFF. The nucleotides are TGTGCCAGCAGTTTAGACAGGGGGCAGGGAGCTTTCTTT.